These 16 T cell receptor beta chains were all obtained from the same sample, sequenced in a study of technical replicates of blood from a few donors. Some clones are missing from TCRdb's copy, which holds only in-frame ones; the method was immunoSEQ multiplex PCR. The sample includes about 85,000 clones, about 93% of them seen just once. The source material was T cells isolated from PBMCs. The receptors here all came from a human donor in good health.

The sample holds one count of this clone. The chain has TRBV19 and TRBJ2-7; 9 bases fit TRBD2. Germline values: CDR1 LNHDA, CDR2 SQIVND (reference sequence). The V and J ends lost 4 bases and 5 bases, in that order; junction bases with no gene match: 3. There are 13 residues in the CDR3. CDR3 region: CASSTRLADEQYF. In DNA form, the CDR3 reads TGTGCCAGTAGTACTCGACTAGCGGACGAGCAGTACTTC.

In regard to this clone: The same CDR3 is also encoded by other DNA sequences in this sample. This chain connects TRBV6-5 to TRBJ1-2; TRBD1 matches at 8 bases. The junction had 5 bases not matched to a gene; V was cut back by 2 bases and J by 0 bases. Germline CDR1 MNHEY, CDR2 SVGAGI. The CDR3 consists of 16 residues. CDR3 DNA: TGTGCCAGCAGTTACCGACAGGGGAGAGCTAACTATGGCTACACCTTC. Translating gives CASSYRQGRANYGYTF.

This sequence joins TRBV9 and TRBJ1-2; no clear D. CDR3 length equals 13 residues. V was shortened by 3 bases and J by 4 bases, with 10 bases between the two germline ends. Germline loops: CDR1 SGDLS, CDR2 YYNGEE. The CDR3, as DNA: TGTGCCAGCAGCGACAGCGGGGTCTATGGCTACACCTTC. Amino acids: CASSDSGVYGYTF. The full variable domain, in which reference TRBV9 and TRBJ1-2 provide the parts outside the CDR3, is DSGVTQTPKHLITATGQRVTLRCSPRSGDLSVYWYQQSLDQGLQFLIQYYNGEERAKGNILERFSAQQFPDLHSELNLSSLELGDSALYFCASSDSGVYGYTFGSGTRLTVV.

The genes are TRBV19 and TRBJ2-1; D remains ambiguous. This CDR3 is 14 amino acids long. Per germline, CDR1 LNHDA and CDR2 SQIVND (reference sequence). Trimming took off 2 bases at V and 4 bases at J, with 9 bases between the two ends. CDR3 in DNA: TGTGCCAGTAGTATACTCGGAGCGTACAATGAGCAGTTCTTC. Its translation: CASSILGAYNEQFF.

V gene TRBV6-5 combines with J gene TRBJ2-1; tentatively, D is TRBD2 (6 bases). Looked up from germline, CDR1 is MNHEY and CDR2 is SVGAGI. V lost 4 bases and J 2 bases, leaving 15 bases between the germline ends. CDR3 length: 16 amino acids. The CDR3 sequence: CASSSGGDLPYNEQFF. In nucleotides, the CDR3 is TGTGCCAGCAGTTCCGGAGGGGACCTACCCTACAATGAGCAGTTCTTC.

The V gene is TRBV29-1, the J gene TRBJ2-1, with 7 nucleotides matching TRBD2. The CDR3 covers 11 residues. The germline gives CDR1 SQVTM, CDR2 ANQGSEA. The V and J ends lost 5 bases and 10 bases, in that order; junction bases with no gene match: 5. The CDR3, as DNA: TGCAGCGTTAGCGGGATAGGGGAGCAGTTCTTC. This sequence encodes CSVSGIGEQFF.

This clone was seen only a few times. The chain couples TRBV2 to TRBJ1-5; TRBD1 matches 8 bases. V lost 2 bases to trimming and J lost 1 base; unmatched junction nucleotides: 1. Germline loops: CDR1 SNHLY, CDR2 FYNNEI. The CDR3 is 15 amino acids. The CDR3 sequence is CASSEQGASNQPQHF. The CDR3 DNA is TGTGCCAGCAGTGAACAGGGGGCAAGCAATCAGCCCCAGCATTTT.

The chain joins TRBV14 to TRBJ2-3; the D is unclear. This CDR3 is built from 14 residues. Looked up from germline, CDR1 is SGHDN and CDR2 is FVKESK. V lost 0 bases, J lost 2 bases, and 6 bases lay in between. This CDR3 is CASSQDKSTDTQYF. CDR3 sequence (DNA): TGTGCCAGCAGCCAAGATAAATCCACAGATACGCAGTATTTT.

V and J are TRBV4-1 and TRBJ1-2; the D is unclear. The CDR3 has 14 amino acids. V lost 0 bases and J lost 4, with 9 bases in between. From germline, CDR1 is MGHRA and CDR2 YSYEKL. The CDR3, as DNA: TGCGCCAGCAGCCAAGATGAGGGATTCTATGGCTACACCTTC. Encoded protein: CASSQDEGFYGYTF.

The V gene is TRBV30, the J gene TRBJ1-2; the D is unclear. Germline values: CDR1 GTSNPN, CDR2 SVGIG (reference sequence). The CDR3 spans 11 residues. The CDR3 DNA reads as TGTGCGGAGGAAACGGACTATGGCTACACCTTC. This codes for CAEETDYGYTF.

This clone came up once. In DNA form, the CDR3 reads TGTGCCAGCAGCATGTGGCCAGTATCCTACGAGCAGTACTTC. The encoded protein is CASSMWPVSYEQYF. V is TRBV9 and J is TRBJ2-7; no definite D call. Germline loops: CDR1 SGDLS, CDR2 YYNGEE. V was shortened by 4 bases and J by 1 base, with 12 bases between the two germline ends. The CDR3 spans 14 residues.

This chain joins TRBV27 and TRBJ2-7, with D possibly matching TRBD2 (5 bases). This CDR3 has 13 amino acids. The V end was cut by 6 bases, the J end by 6 bases, with 15 bases between. Per germline, CDR1 MNHEY and CDR2 SMNVEV (reference sequence). The CDR3 here is CASRVGIASEQYF. CDR3 DNA: TGTGCCAGCAGGGTCGGTATAGCGAGCGAGCAGTACTTC.

A few counts support this clone. The gene calls are TRBV18 and TRBJ1-2, with D possibly TRBD1 on 5 matching bases. Germline V lookup: CDR1 KGHSH, CDR2 LQKENI. The CDR3 totals 14 residues. V shed 3 bases and J shed 3 bases, with 11 bases lying between them. The CDR3 DNA reads TGTGCCAGCTCACCGCTAGGGGATTACTATGGCTACACCTTC. It translates to CASSPLGDYYGYTF.

J is TRBJ2-3 and V is TRBV6-6; a weak D match, TRBD1 (7 bases). This CDR3 region has 14 residues. V lost 6 bases and J 0 bases, leaving 10 bases between the germline ends. Germline values: CDR1 MNHNY, CDR2 SVGAGI (reference sequence). Here the CDR3 reads CASSQGGSTDTQYF. The CDR3 coding sequence is TGTGCCAGCAGCCAGGGGGGCAGCACAGATACGCAGTATTTT.

The chain couples TRBV12-5 to TRBJ2-1, with 13 positions matching TRBD2. V gave up 6 bases and J gave up 7 bases; unmatched junction bases: 12. Germline V gene lookup returns CDR1 LGHNT and CDR2 FRNRAP. The CDR3 loop spans 17 amino acids. The CDR3 nucleotides read TGTGCTAGTGGCCCCACTAGCGGGGGGGCCTCCGGGAATGAGCAGTTCTTC. Translated: CASGPTSGGASGNEQFF.

This sequence joins TRBV5-4 and TRBJ2-2, with D maybe TRBD1 (6 bases). Germline V gives CDR1 SGHNT, CDR2 YYREEE (reference sequence). Trimming took off 5 bases at V and 5 bases at J, with 19 bases between the two ends. This CDR3 is 16 amino acids long. CDR3 DNA sequence: TGTGCCAGCAGTCTGGGGGCAGGGCGACAGACCGGGGAGCTGTTTTTT. Protein: CASSLGAGRQTGELFF.